Included here is one T cell receptor beta chain sequence, with context. What it binds is unknown. Autoimmune disease history or systemic immunosuppression excluded patients. The data were obtained in a study of OX40 agonist ivuxolimab in advanced cancers. Notes on the study in general: Antigen specificity of clonally expanded peripheral T cells was not established. Among the nonresponders, some also had low normalized T-cell clonal expansion.

Assay: immunoSEQ multiplex PCR; the TCRdb copy retains only in-frame clones and omits some. The profile covers fewer than 95,000 clones, with 90% to 95% appearing a single time and over 0.8% taken by the ten largest. This specimen consisted of CD4+ or CD8+ T cells sorted from blood, obtained in a trial of the OX40 agonist ivuxolimab. This sequence was found in an adult with an advanced solid tumor such as melanoma, head and neck, liver or kidney cancer.

The DNA of the CDR3 is TGTGCCAGCAGTTCCGGGACATTGGAAAGCTCCTACGAGCAGTACTTC. Its protein is CASSSGTLESSYEQYF. V gene TRBV28 combines with J gene TRBJ2-7; tentatively, D is TRBD1 (6 bases). Germline-derived CDR1 and CDR2 are MDHEN and SYDVKM. Trimming took off 4 bases at V and 0 bases at J, with 16 bases between the two ends. There are 16 residues in the CDR3.